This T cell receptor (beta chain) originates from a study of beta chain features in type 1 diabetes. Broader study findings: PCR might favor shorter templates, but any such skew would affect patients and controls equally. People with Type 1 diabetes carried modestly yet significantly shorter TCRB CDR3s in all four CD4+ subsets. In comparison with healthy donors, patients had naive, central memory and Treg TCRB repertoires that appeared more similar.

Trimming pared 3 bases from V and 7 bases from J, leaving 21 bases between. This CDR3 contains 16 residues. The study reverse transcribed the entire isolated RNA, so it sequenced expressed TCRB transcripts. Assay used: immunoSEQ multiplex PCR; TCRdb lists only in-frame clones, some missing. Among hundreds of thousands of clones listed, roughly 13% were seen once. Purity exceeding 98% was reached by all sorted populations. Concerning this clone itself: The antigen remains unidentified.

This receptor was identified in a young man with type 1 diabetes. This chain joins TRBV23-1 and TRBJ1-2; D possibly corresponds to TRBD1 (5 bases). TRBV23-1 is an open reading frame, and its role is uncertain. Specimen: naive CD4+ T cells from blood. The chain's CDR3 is CASSHLGGTGIAGYTF. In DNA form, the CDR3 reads TGCGCCAGCAGTCACCTCGGTGGCACAGGTATTGCTGGCTACACCTTC.